Below, 25 T cell receptor beta chains from the same sample are listed, as sequenced in a study of cytomegalovirus exposure and HLA in healthy donors. PCR amplification relied on 60 Vbeta primers (plus 13 Jbeta primers). Generated by immunoSEQ multiplex PCR, the TCRdb table keeps only in-frame clones and is missing some. The sample has 110,000 to 150,000 clones, 77% seen once. Sequencing was performed on PBMCs. Receptor source: a male donor in good health and CMV-seronegative.

The rearrangement joins TRBV29-1 to TRBJ1-4; tentatively, D is TRBD1 (5 bases). Germline V lookup: CDR1 SQVTM, CDR2 ANQGSEA. V lost 6 bases and J lost 4, with 15 bases in between. The CDR3 is 14 amino acids. The CDR3 sequence: CSVPLGGGNEKLFF. DNA of the CDR3: TGCAGCGTCCCTTTGGGGGGTGGTAATGAAAAACTGTTTTTT. Based on the CDR3 plus reference TRBV29-1 and TRBJ1-4, the full variable domain is SAVISQKPSRDICQRGTSLTIQCQVDSQVTMMFWYRQQPGQSLTLIATANQGSEATYESGFVIDKFPISRPNLTFSTLTVSNMSPEDSSIYLCSVPLGGGNEKLFFGSGTQLSVL.

The chain has TRBV7-2 and TRBJ1-2; 12 bases map to TRBD1. The ends lost 3 bases at V and 5 bases at J; junction bases unmatched: 4. Germline CDR1 reads SGHTA; CDR2 reads FQGNSA. This CDR3 comprises 15 residues. In nucleotides, the CDR3 is TGTGCCAGCAGCTTTGGGACAGGGGGCAGGTATGGCTACACCTTC. Translated, it gives CASSFGTGGRYGYTF.

CDR3 loop: CASRVEGTDTQYF. CDR3 nucleotides: TGTGCCAGCCGGGTAGAGGGCACAGATACGCAGTATTTT. The chain joins TRBV2 to TRBJ2-3; unclear D gene. Germline loops: CDR1 SNHLY, CDR2 FYNNEI. This CDR3 region has 13 residues. V lost 8 bases and J lost 1, with 10 bases in between.

This chain connects TRBV19 to TRBJ2-2, with unresolved D. The ends were cut back, 6 bases at V and 5 bases at J, with 16 bases in the middle. CDR1 and CDR2 from the germline V gene are LNHDA and SQIVND (reference sequence). CDR3 size: 15 residues. The CDR3 region is CASRIPGVVTGELFF. The CDR3 nucleotides read TGTGCCAGTAGAATCCCTGGAGTGGTAACCGGGGAGCTGTTTTTT. The complete variable domain, with remaining parts taken from reference TRBV19 and TRBJ2-2, reads DGGITQSPKYLFRKEGQNVTLSCEQNLNHDAMYWYRQDPGQGLRLIYYSQIVNDFQKGDIAEGYSVSREKKESFPLTVTSAQKNPTAFYLCASRIPGVVTGELFFGEGSRLTVL.

The chain recombines TRBV5-1 with TRBJ2-5; D not certain. V lost 4 bases, J lost 2 bases, and 12 bases lay in between. There are 14 residues in the CDR3. In germline, CDR1 is SGHRS, CDR2 YFSETQ. The CDR3: CASSMTQLQETQYF. DNA for the CDR3: TGCGCCAGCAGCATGACACAGCTTCAAGAGACCCAGTACTTC. Drawing the rest from reference TRBV5-1 and TRBJ2-5, the complete variable domain is KAGVTQTPRYLIKTRGQQVTLSCSPISGHRSVSWYQQTPGQGLQFLFEYFSETQRNKGNFPGRFSGRQFSNSRSEMNVSTLELGDSALYLCASSMTQLQETQYFGPGTRLLVL.

The gene calls are TRBV4-2 and TRBJ1-5; D is unclear. CDR1 is LGHNA, CDR2 YNFKEQ, per germline. V shed 4 bases and J shed 1 base, with 11 bases lying between them. This CDR3 is built from 15 residues. The CDR3 nucleotides are TGTGCCAGCAGCCTGGGCGGACTAAGCAATCAGCCCCAGCATTTT. The encoded protein is CASSLGGLSNQPQHF.

The chain joins TRBV6-6 to TRBJ1-2; 11 nucleotides match TRBD1. This CDR3 has 14 amino acids. The V gene's germline CDR1 is MNHNY and CDR2 SVGAGI (reference sequence). V lost 10 bases to trimming and J lost 3 bases; unmatched junction nucleotides: 7. Here the CDR3 DNA reads TGTGCCATCGTCAGGACAGGGGGCGACTATGGCTACACCTTC. It specifies CAIVRTGGDYGYTF.

J is TRBJ1-6 and V is TRBV5-8; 8 bases map to TRBD1. V shed 7 bases and J 5 bases; nucleotides not matched to a gene: 11. Germline V gene data show CDR1 as SGHTS and CDR2 as YDEGEE. The CDR3 is 16 amino acids. As DNA, the CDR3 is TGTGCCAGCGACCCCGGGACAGGCAATAATAATTCACCCCTCCACTTT. Protein sequence: CASDPGTGNNNSPLHF. Looking up the rest from reference TRBV5-8 and TRBJ1-6 gives the full variable domain: EAGVTQSPTHLIKTRGQQATLRCSPISGHTSVYWYQQALGLGLQFLLWYDEGEERNRGNFPPRFSGRQFPNYSSELNVNALELEDSALYLCASDPGTGNNNSPLHFGNGTRLTVT.

The CDR3 protein is CASSLGPGVPGANVLTF. The DNA of the CDR3 is TGTGCCAGCAGCTTAGGGCCGGGGGTGCCTGGGGCCAACGTCCTGACTTTC. The chain links TRBV7-8 to TRBJ2-6; a possible D gene is TRBD2 (6 bases). Trimming took 1 base from V and 2 from J, leaving 12 bases between them. The CDR3 runs 17 residues. CDR1 and CDR2 from the germline V gene are SGHVS and FQNEAQ.

This clone came up once. The rearrangement links TRBV4-2 to TRBJ1-2, with D perhaps TRBD1 (5 bases). CDR1 and CDR2 (germline): LGHNA, YNFKEQ. The CDR3 totals 16 residues. V shed 0 bases and J shed 0 bases, with 11 bases lying between them. The DNA for the CDR3 is TGTGCCAGCAGCCAAGATCAAGACAGACCTAACTATGGCTACACCTTC. It codes for CASSQDQDRPNYGYTF.

This clone was detected a few times. The chain recombines TRBV19 with TRBJ2-5, with 8 bases matching TRBD2. The DNA end is more similar to TRBJ2-7, so the J call may be wrong. CDR1 and CDR2 from the germline V gene are LNHDA and SQIVND (reference sequence). The CDR3 is 12 amino acids. This CDR3 is CASSGRVYEQYF. CDR3 coding DNA: TGTGCCAGTAGCGGGAGGGTTTACGAGCAGTACTTC.

This clone came up a few times. The same CDR3 arises from other DNA sequences in this sample as well. The chain links TRBV5-1 to TRBJ2-5, with 7 bases fitting TRBD2. The CDR3 loop spans 14 amino acids. Germline lookup yields CDR1 SGHRS and CDR2 YFSETQ. With V trimmed by 4 bases and J by 1 base, 4 bases remained unmatched. The CDR3 DNA sequence: TGCGCCAGCAGCCGAGCGGGACCCCAAGAGACCCAGTACTTC. This gives the protein CASSRAGPQETQYF.

The V gene is TRBV7-8, the J gene TRBJ1-4; D possibly corresponds to TRBD1 (6 bases). Germline CDR1 SGHVS, CDR2 FQNEAQ. Trimming pared 1 base from V and 8 bases from J, leaving 14 bases between. The CDR3 consists of 15 residues. Written as DNA, the CDR3 is TGTGCCAGCAGCTTAGAGGGGACATTTCTCGAAAAACTGTTTTTT. Encoded protein: CASSLEGTFLEKLFF.

The genes are TRBV11-2 and TRBJ2-1; no clear D. The CDR3 runs to 11 residues. V lost 8 bases and J lost 6, with 8 bases in between. Germline CDR1 reads SGHAT; CDR2 reads FQNNGV. CDR3 residues: CASLTSNEQFF. Written as DNA, the CDR3 is TGTGCCAGCCTAACGAGCAATGAGCAGTTCTTC.

This clone was recorded once. The CDR3 nucleotides are TGTGCCAGCAGTCCTAATAGCGGGAGCTCCTACGAGCAGTACTTC. Translating it yields CASSPNSGSSYEQYF. The V gene is TRBV27, the J gene TRBJ2-7, with 9 bases fitting TRBD2. CDR1 is MNHEY and CDR2 is SMNVEV in the germline V gene (reference sequence). V was clipped by 5 bases and J by 0 bases; unmatched bases: 5. The CDR3 is 15 residues long.

This rearrangement joins TRBV27 to TRBJ2-1; TRBD1 is a possible D gene (7 bases). Germline-derived CDR1 and CDR2 are MNHEY and SMNVEV (reference sequence). V lost 6 bases to trimming and J lost 4 bases, with 16 bases between them. This CDR3 has 15 amino acids. CDR3 sequence (DNA): TGTGCCAGCAGCCCGGACAGGAGGGGGTACAATGAGCAGTTCTTC. Its translation is CASSPDRRGYNEQFF.

The gene calls are TRBV5-1 and TRBJ2-5; 9 bases are shared with TRBD1. This CDR3 has 14 residues. The germline V gene encodes CDR1 SGHRS and CDR2 YFSETQ. V lost 2 bases, J lost 5 bases, and 4 bases stayed unmatched. This CDR3 is CASSFGQGFETQYF. CDR3 DNA sequence: TGCGCCAGCAGCTTTGGACAGGGGTTCGAGACCCAGTACTTC.

The J gene is TRBJ2-4, the V gene TRBV7-2; 7 bases are a match to TRBD1. The CDR3 runs 16 residues. Germline V gene lookup returns CDR1 SGHTA and CDR2 FQGNSA. The J segment lost 4 bases and the V segment lost 3 bases, leaving 9 bases of the junction unmatched. CDR3 in DNA: TGTGCCAGCAGCTTTCGACAGGGCGCGGAGAAAAACATTCAGTACTTC. This gives the protein CASSFRQGAEKNIQYF. Together with reference TRBV7-2 and TRBJ2-4, the CDR3 gives the full variable domain: GAGVSQSPSNKVTEKGKDVELRCDPISGHTALYWYRQSLGQGLEFLIYFQGNSAPDKSGLPSDRFSAERTGGSVSTLTIQRTQQEDSAVYLCASSFRQGAEKNIQYFGAGTRLSVL.

V usage is TRBV5-4 and J usage is TRBJ2-5; a possible D gene is TRBD1 (5 bases). The V end was cut by 0 bases, the J end by 3 bases, with 6 bases between. Germline CDR1 reads SGHNT; CDR2 reads YYREEE (reference sequence). This CDR3 has 13 residues. The DNA of the CDR3 is TGTGCCAGCAGCTTGGCACAGGAAGAGACCCAGTACTTC. This sequence encodes CASSLAQEETQYF.

V is TRBV6-4 and J is TRBJ1-2, with 8 bases fitting TRBD1. The germline gives CDR1 MRHNA, CDR2 SNTAGT. J lost 4 bases, V lost 3 bases, and 1 base had no gene match. The CDR3 loop spans 13 amino acids. CDR3 coding DNA: TGTGCCAGCAGTGAACAGGGGGGCTATGGCTACACCTTC. This translates into CASSEQGGYGYTF.

On this clone: At one of its ends the junction is not consistent with the germline gene, which may arise from a read error. The chain joins TRBV15 to TRBJ1-4; D might be TRBD1 (5 bases). Germline V gene data show CDR1 as LNHNV and CDR2 as YYDKDF (reference sequence). This CDR3 is built from 15 residues. The CDR3 region has the DNA TGTGCCACGTGCCTTAGAGCCAGGGCTAACGAAAAACTGTTTTTT. As protein: CATCLRARANEKLFF.

The chain recombines TRBV6-8 with TRBJ1-3; D possibly corresponds to TRBD1 (6 bases). Germline loops: CDR1 MNHGY, CDR2 SAAAGT. V was shortened by 8 bases and J by 4 bases, with 12 bases between the two germline ends. CDR3 length: 13 residues. The CDR3 coding sequence is TGTGCCAGCCCTTACAGGGAGGGAAACACCATATATTTT. Its protein product is CASPYREGNTIYF.

The gene calls are TRBV7-2 and TRBJ2-7, with D uncertain. Germline V gene sequence: CDR1 SGHTA, CDR2 FQGNSA. V dropped 5 bases and J dropped 0 bases, with 11 bases sitting between them. The CDR3 has 14 amino acids. Here the CDR3 DNA reads TGTGCCAGCAGCCGTGGGCCGAGCTCCTACGAGCAGTACTTC. This codes for CASSRGPSSYEQYF.

This clone has just a few counts. The rearrangement uses TRBV6-1 and TRBJ1-2; 12 bases are a match to TRBD1. After removal of 0 bases from V and 10 bases from J, the junction contained 3 bases not matched to a gene. There are 14 residues in the CDR3. Germline CDR1 and CDR2: MNHNS and SASEGT. The DNA of the CDR3 is TGTGCCAGCAGTGAAGCGGGACAGGGGGCTTTCTACACCTTC. It yields the protein CASSEAGQGAFYTF.

The chain is built from TRBV6-6 and TRBJ1-5, with 8 bases matching TRBD1. Germline lookup yields CDR1 MNHNY and CDR2 SVGAGI (reference sequence). This CDR3 contains 13 residues. Germline trimming cut 6 bases from V and 3 bases from J; bases unmatched to any gene: 1. The CDR3 region has the DNA TGTGCCAGCAGGGGACAGGACAATCAGCCCCAGCATTTT. Encoded protein: CASRGQDNQPQHF.